The clone carrying this T cell receptor (beta chain) was counted ten times or more. Using its own MiXCR run on the multiplex PCR reads, TCRdb lists one record per CDR3 protein. The data contain 170,000 or so distinct CDR3 sequences, approximately 30% of them singletons. The germline V gene has CDR1 DFQATT and CDR2 SNEGSKA (reference sequence). Trimming shortened V by 0 bases and J by 7 bases, and 10 bases separated the two germline ends. This CDR3 is built from 14 residues. This entry comes from a study of breast tumors, draining lymph nodes, adjacent tissues. Samples came from axillary lymph nodes draining the breast cancer.

This clonotype originated in a female donor with breast cancer. Some clones in this sample may be carry-over from other donors' samples. Sample: axillary lymph node tissue. V and J are TRBV20-1 and TRBJ1-6; a possible D gene is TRBD1 (6 bases). The CDR3 spells CSARDLDSNSPLHF. The CDR3 DNA reads TGCAGTGCTAGAGATTTGGACAGCAATTCACCCCTCCACTTT.